Below are 20 T cell receptor beta chains sequenced from a single sample in a study of blood T cell repertoires in COVID-19. Only in-frame clones appear in the TCRdb table, and some are missing; sequencing was by immunoSEQ multiplex PCR. Of about 76,000 clones in the sample, roughly 80% were seen once. The sequenced sample consisted of peripheral blood. These receptors all come from a woman aged 55 to 70 with acute or convalescent COVID-19.

The chain is built from TRBV10-1 and TRBJ1-1; D not resolved. Trimming took off 0 bases at V and 1 base at J, with 6 bases between the two ends. This CDR3 is built from 14 residues. Germline V gene data show CDR1 as WNHNN and CDR2 as SYGVQD (reference sequence). CDR3 protein: CASSESLPNTEAFF. In nucleotides, the CDR3 is TGCGCCAGCAGTGAGTCACTGCCGAACACTGAAGCTTTCTTT.

The chain recombines TRBV30 with TRBJ1-6, with D possibly being TRBD1 (6 bases). CDR3 length: 14 amino acids. With 6 bases removed from V and 7 bases from J, the gap between germline ends came to 16 bases. Germline V gene sequence: CDR1 GTSNPN, CDR2 SVGIG (reference sequence). CDR3 coding DNA: TGTGCCTGTGAACTGGACAGAGCCAATTCACCCCTCCACTTT. It translates to CACELDRANSPLHF. The whole variable domain, filled in from reference TRBV30 and TRBJ1-6, reads SQTIHQWPATLVQPVGSPLSLECTVEGTSNPNLYWYRQAAGRGLQLLFYSVGIGQISSEVPQNLSASRPQDRQFILSSKKLLLSDSGFYLCACELDRANSPLHFGNGTRLTVT.

The chain joins TRBV7-9 to TRBJ2-1, with D uncertain. This CDR3 has 16 residues. Germline V gives CDR1 SEHNR, CDR2 FQNEAQ (reference sequence). V lost 1 base, J lost 4 bases, and 14 bases lay in between. The CDR3 bases are TGTGCCAGCAGCTTAGTTGTTTCTGCTAATTACAATGAGCAGTTCTTC. Amino acid sequence: CASSLVVSANYNEQFF.

The chain joins TRBV30 to TRBJ1-2, with 12 bases fitting TRBD1. In germline, CDR1 is GTSNPN, CDR2 SVGIG (reference sequence). The V gene end was trimmed by 1 base and the J gene end by 1 base; junction bases not matched to a gene: 10. The CDR3 has 18 amino acids. The CDR3 spells CAWSEPGTGGYLNYGYTF. The DNA for the CDR3 is TGTGCCTGGAGTGAGCCGGGGACAGGGGGCTATCTTAACTATGGCTACACCTTC.

The genes are TRBV18 and TRBJ2-2, with 8 bases aligning to TRBD1. V dropped 6 bases and J dropped 4; count of bases not matched to a gene: 4. The CDR3 is 14 residues long. CDR1 and CDR2 from the germline V gene are KGHSH and LQKENI. The CDR3 spells CASSMDRATGELFF. The CDR3 coding sequence is TGTGCCAGCTCGATGGACAGGGCCACCGGGGAGCTGTTTTTT.

This chain joins TRBV7-3 and TRBJ2-3; 7 bases are a match to TRBD2. Looked up from germline, CDR1 is SGHTA and CDR2 is FQGTGA. J gave up 6 bases and V 5 bases, and 8 bases lay outside the gene matches. The CDR3 is 14 residues long. CDR3 sequence: CASSERGNRDTQYF. The CDR3 DNA reads as TGTGCCAGCAGCGAGCGGGGCAATCGGGATACGCAGTATTTT.

This chain joins TRBV27 and TRBJ2-5; the D gene is possibly TRBD1 (6 bases). The CDR3 consists of 13 residues. Deletions cut 5 bases from V and 5 bases from J, with 12 bases between. Germline CDR1 is MNHEY and CDR2 is SMNVEV (reference sequence). In nucleotides, the CDR3 is TGTGCCAGCAGTCCTACAGGGCGGGAGACCCAGTACTTC. Translation gives CASSPTGRETQYF.

This clone was detected only a few times. The rearrangement joins TRBV6-5 to TRBJ1-2; D is perhaps TRBD1 (5 bases). With 2 bases removed from V and 4 bases from J, the gap between germline ends came to 8 bases. The CDR3 length is 13 residues. CDR1 and CDR2 (germline): MNHEY, SVGAGI. The CDR3 region has the DNA TGTGCCAGCAGTTACAGTGACAGCTATGGCTACACCTTC. Its translation is CASSYSDSYGYTF.

The CDR3 here is CASTRTSGGRYNEQFF. The CDR3 nucleotides read TGTGCCAGTACCCGGACTAGCGGGGGCCGGTACAATGAGCAGTTCTTC. The genes are TRBV19 and TRBJ2-1; 13 bases are a match to TRBD2. V was pared by 7 bases and J by 4 bases, with 7 bases of the junction left unmatched. CDR1 LNHDA and CDR2 SQIVND come from the germline V gene (reference sequence). This CDR3 is 16 amino acids long.

This sequence joins TRBV9 and TRBJ1-4; perhaps TRBD1 as D (6 bases). The V gene's germline CDR1 is SGDLS and CDR2 YYNGEE. The CDR3 spans 14 residues. V dropped 3 bases and J dropped 5 bases, with 11 bases sitting between them. DNA for the CDR3: TGTGCCAGCAGCGCAGGGACACCAAATGAAAAACTGTTTTTT. It codes for CASSAGTPNEKLFF.

This chain uses TRBV12-5 with TRBJ2-7; D is possibly TRBD1 (6 bases). The CDR3 is made up of 15 amino acids. V was clipped by 1 base and J by 2 bases, with 12 bases between them. Germline V gives CDR1 LGHNT, CDR2 FRNRAP. The DNA for the CDR3 is TGTGCTAGTGGTTTGGCCAACAGGGCGCCCTACGAGCAGTACTTC. Translated: CASGLANRAPYEQYF.

The chain is built from TRBV2 and TRBJ1-4; TRBD1 aligns across 7 bases. This CDR3 is 16 amino acids long. CDR1 and CDR2 (germline): SNHLY, FYNNEI. Trimming removed 4 bases from V and 0 bases from J; junction bases left unmatched: 5. CDR3: CASSVGTAATNEKLFF. In DNA, the CDR3 is TGTGCCAGCAGTGTAGGGACAGCGGCAACTAATGAAAAACTGTTTTTT.

V and J are TRBV30 and TRBJ1-6, with TRBD1 identical over 8 bases. J lost 9 bases, V lost 5 bases, and 12 bases had no gene match. The CDR3 consists of 15 residues. CDR1 GTSNPN and CDR2 SVGIG come from the germline V gene (reference sequence). DNA for the CDR3: TGTGCCTGGCAAAGGACCGACAGGGGTTTTTCACCCCTCCACTTT. Translation: CAWQRTDRGFSPLHF.

The rearrangement uses TRBV20-1 and TRBJ1-2; D possibly corresponds to TRBD1 (5 bases). Germline V gene lookup returns CDR1 DFQATT and CDR2 SNEGSKA (reference sequence). Trimming removed 6 bases at V and 9 bases at J, with 11 bases between. CDR3 length equals 10 residues. DNA of the CDR3: TGCAGTGCAAAAGGGGCCCGCTACACCTTC. Translating gives CSAKGARYTF.

V usage is TRBV24-1 and J usage is TRBJ2-1; 8 bases map to TRBD1. Germline V gives CDR1 KGHDR, CDR2 SFDVKD. Losses at the gene ends were 1 base for V and 4 bases for J; bases not matched to a gene: 5. The CDR3 spans 16 residues. CDR3 sequence: CATSDFGQGQYNEQFF. CDR3 DNA sequence: TGTGCCACCAGTGATTTCGGACAGGGCCAATACAATGAGCAGTTCTTC.

The chain employs TRBV4-3 and TRBJ2-3; 7 nucleotides agree with TRBD1. The ends lost 0 bases at V and 2 bases at J; junction bases unmatched: 5. Germline V CDR1 and CDR2: LGHNA, YSLEER. The CDR3 runs 16 residues. The CDR3 nucleotides read TGCGCCAGCAGCCAAGATGGGACAGTGAACACAGATACGCAGTATTTT. Translating gives CASSQDGTVNTDTQYF.

This clone was detected once. This chain uses TRBV24-1 with TRBJ1-2; weak D call: TRBD1 (5 bases). This CDR3 is built from 14 residues. Germline CDR1 and CDR2: KGHDR and SFDVKD. The V and J ends lost 5 bases and 6 bases respectively, with 15 bases between them. CDR3 bases: TGTGCCACCAGTGCCCAGGGTTTATTGGATGGCTACACCTTC. Its translation is CATSAQGLLDGYTF.

V gene TRBV23-1 combines with J gene TRBJ2-7; the D is unclear. TRBV23-1 falls under the ORF class, with uncertain function. There are 9 residues in the CDR3. V dropped 7 bases and J dropped 9 bases, with 7 bases sitting between them. CDR3 residues: CASNCAQYF. The CDR3 DNA is TGCGCCAGCAACTGCGCGCAGTACTTC.

The chain is built from TRBV6-5 and TRBJ2-7; 10 bases fit TRBD1. Losses at the gene ends were 4 bases for V and 6 bases for J; bases not matched to a gene: 12. Germline V lookup: CDR1 MNHEY, CDR2 SVGAGI. The CDR3 has 16 amino acids. In DNA, the CDR3 is TGTGCCAGCAGTTCACCATCCGGGACAGGGGCCCCCGAGCAGTACTTC. It yields the protein CASSSPSGTGAPEQYF.

V is TRBV30 and J is TRBJ1-2; TRBD1 matches 7 bases. J lost 7 bases, V lost 0 bases, and 5 bases had no gene match. The germline CDR1 and CDR2 sequences are GTSNPN and SVGIG (reference sequence). The CDR3 length is 13 residues. The CDR3 here is CAWSVTGDGGYTF. CDR3 coding DNA: TGTGCCTGGAGTGTAACAGGGGACGGTGGCTACACCTTC.